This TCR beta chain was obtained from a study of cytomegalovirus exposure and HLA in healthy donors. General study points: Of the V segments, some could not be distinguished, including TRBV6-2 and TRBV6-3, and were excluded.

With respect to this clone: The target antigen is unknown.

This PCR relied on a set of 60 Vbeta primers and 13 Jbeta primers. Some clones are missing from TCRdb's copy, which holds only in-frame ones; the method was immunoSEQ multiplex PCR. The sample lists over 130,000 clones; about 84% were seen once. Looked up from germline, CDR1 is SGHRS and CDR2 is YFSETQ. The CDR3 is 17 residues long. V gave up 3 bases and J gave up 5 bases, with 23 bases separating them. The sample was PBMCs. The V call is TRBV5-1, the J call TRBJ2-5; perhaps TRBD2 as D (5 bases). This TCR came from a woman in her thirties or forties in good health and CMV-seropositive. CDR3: CASSSLPRDTQMETQYF. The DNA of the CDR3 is TGCGCCAGCAGCTCACTCCCCCGGGATACTCAAATGGAGACCCAGTACTTC.